The clone carrying this T cell receptor (beta chain) was counted between two and nine times. What it binds is not known. The sample belongs to a study of T cells in Graves' hyperthyroidism and ophthalmopathy. As for the study in general: Prior to any treatment, at the point of initial diagnosis, peripheral blood was collected.

Germline CDR1 reads SGHDN; CDR2 reads FVKESK. The CDR3 loop spans 15 amino acids. Losses at the gene ends were 4 bases for V and 1 base for J; bases not matched to a gene: 4. The hyperthyroidism was newly diagnosed and had lasted under 2 months; the patients were aged 18 to 65. The study, taken as a whole, reports: Blood also showed most of the thyroid clonotypes that were expanded above 0.001. Ophthalmopathy was model-predicted a median around 6.1 months pre-onset.

TCR beta CDR3 regions were amplified from RNA transcripts. The primer set for the first-round RT-PCR of the TCR CDR3 was HTBI. TCRdb processed the multiplex PCR reads anew with MiXCR; each CDR3 protein has one entry. This sample has 350,000 or so distinct CDR3 sequences, with around a sixth found just once. Sequenced input: blood. The chain links TRBV14 to TRBJ2-3; 8 bases line up with TRBD2. This receptor was obtained from a woman in her fifties or sixties with Graves' hyperthyroidism. CDR3 residues: CASSPILAGTDTQYF. The CDR3 bases are TGTGCCAGCAGCCCAATACTAGCGGGCACAGATACGCAGTATTTT.